This T cell receptor (beta chain) was captured by sequencing in a study of T cell repertoires in cytomegalovirus infection. Across the study: TCR beta signatures that were public indicated CMV infection and matching HLA type. Notes on the study in general: Within the response measured ex vivo, HLA-C-restricted CMV-specific TCR beta clonotypes were dominant. Summed frequency of shared TCR beta families picked out CMV carriers who also had the relevant HLA.

Regarding this clonotype: Its target is unknown.

MiXCR was run by TCRdb on the reads, yielding one entry per CDR3 protein. There are tens of thousands of distinct CDR3 sequences in the sample; around 18% occur only once, and approximately 53% lies in the top ten. This CDR3 is 15 amino acids long. The germline CDR1 and CDR2 sequences are LNHDA and SQIVND (reference sequence). The V end lost 7 bases, the J end lost 3 bases, and 16 bases lay between the germline ends. V gene TRBV19 combines with J gene TRBJ1-5; D gene uncertain. The sequencing here drew on CD8+ T cells from cultured PBMCs, taken from culture after CMV antigen stimulation. The source is a human donor in good health (CMV status not recorded). Some clones in this sample may be carry-over from other donors' samples. The CDR3 spells CASNPSPIDNQPQHF. For the CDR3, the DNA is TGTGCCAGTAACCCTAGCCCGATCGACAATCAGCCCCAGCATTTT.